This T cell receptor beta chain was identified during a study of blood T cell repertoires in COVID-19 (dated by TCRdb to the early 2020s). Broadly, across the study: Samples covering the acute and convalescent phases of COVID-19 were provided by collaborators in the United States, Italy and Spain. Where HLA class I and class II types were available, the types were taken from metadata supplied by the sample provider, not from assay-based typing. The prospective study material was composed of cDNA or gDNA derived from T cells, B-cell-depleted T cells, or PBMCs. Subjects who had been exposed to COVID-19, were actively infected with it, or had recovered from it provided the deeply sampled blood TCRbeta repertoires that made up the dataset. Sample metadata almost always included a de-identified subject ID, COVID-19 status, age in years and sex. The repertoires were made available in a free public database intended to serve as a resource for research on the immune response to SARS-CoV-2. Samples came from the ongoing ImmuneRACE study (first 160 participants) plus 1,254 subjects from 6 global collaborators. Here is what the overall study found, with its caveats: The quantity of clinical and demographic metadata differed by source and by participant and was supplied without curation.

The immunoSEQ Assay, a bias-controlled multiplex PCR, was used to amplify TCRbeta CDR3 regions from genomic DNA. In the paper's pipeline: The number of nucleated cells in each sample was estimated from the amplification of reference gene primers within the assay. To quantify the absolute abundance of each unique TCRbeta CDR3 rearrangement, sequence reads were collapsed and filtered. For each sample, productive Simpson clonality was calculated as the square root of Simpson's diversity index over productive rearrangements. In TCRdb, the immuneACCESS table is reduced to in-frame sequences with V and J assigned. These tables do not hold every clone; where another copy was compared, an unresolved V gene accounts for under half, and the others remain unexplained. Clone size and V and J calls were adopted from that table, with D and trimming inferred from the DNA. The sample yields around 42,000 clones; 88% were counted once. 4.8% of the sample lies in the top ten.

Collaborating institutions collected whole blood in K2EDTA tubes following their own protocols. Collaborator samples were shipped for TCRbeta analysis as frozen whole blood, isolated PBMCs, or DNA extracted from either sample type. Concerning this clone: Its binding antigen is unknown. No much larger clonotype is one base removed from it; base qualities were not supplied.

The trim is 6 bases for V and 11 bases for J, with a gap of 25 bases between the germline ends. CDR1 and CDR2 (LNHDA, SQIVND) derive from the germline V gene (reference sequence). The CDR3 sequence holds 15 residues, the cysteine and phenylalanine included. The read is trimmed to its CDR3 DNA, 45 bases read in frame from base 1. Sample: peripheral blood. The chain is encoded by TRBV19 joined to TRBJ1-1, with no confidently assigned D gene. The receptor was isolated from a human donor in a cohort sampled during active COVID-19. The bases are TGTGCCAGTAGCCCAGACTTAAAGTTCCCCGGTAGGGCTTTCTTT. Translated, it reads CASSPDLKFPGRAFF.